This T cell receptor beta chain was obtained from a study of identical twins. The CDR3 spans 15 residues. Germline values: CDR1 LGHNA, CDR2 YSLEER. V was shortened by 0 bases and J by 5 bases, with 12 bases between the two germline ends. This clonotype came up a few times. TCRdb used MiXCR to reprocess the 5' RACE reads, holding one entry per CDR3 protein. Counted here are some 560,000 distinct CDR3 sequences, over 8.5% occurring once; the ten biggest clones make up around 3.1%. These sequences were also reported in another study, on yellow fever vaccine responses in identical twins.

This receptor was taken from a woman in her late teens or twenties in good health. V is TRBV4-3 and J is TRBJ2-3; D is undetermined. The sample was PBMCs. CDR3 coding DNA: TGCGCCAGCAGCCAAGAAAACCGCCAAGGAGATACGCAGTATTTT. Translating gives CASSQENRQGDTQYF.